This TCR beta chain originates from a study of T cells expressing NK-cell markers (dated by TCRdb to between 2020 and 2021). About the investigation overall: In sorted CD3+CD56+NKG2C+, CD3+CD56+NKG2C- and CD3+CD56-NKG2C+ T-cell subsets from several donors, TCR beta-chain repertoires were profiled. Among the eight sequenced donors, seven were HCMV-seropositive and one was HCMV-seronegative. All eight donors whose samples were sequenced were randomly selected healthy volunteers, three of them men and five women. Libraries were sequenced as 2 x 150 bp reads on Illumina HiSeq 2000/2500, MiSeq or NextSeq.

Sequencing relied on an Illumina HiSeq 2000. The TCR beta cDNA libraries were made using 5'RACE template switching, a step that added both a universal primer site and unique molecular identifiers. Priming for cDNA synthesis came from the TCR beta constant segment, and two successive PCR amplification steps followed. On the authors' methods: MIGEC handled demultiplexing of the reads and grouping by UMI, while MiTCR was used to assemble and quantify clonotypes. To exclude erroneous sequences, any TCR cDNA sequence not supported by at least two reads was discarded. Downstream repertoire analysis used the tcR package, and clonotypes were matched across fractions by CDR3 nucleotide sequence plus V segment. VDJmatch was used to annotate antigen specificity against VDJdb, with one amino acid substitution in CDR3 permitted. TCRdb reprocessed the reads, so every CDR3 protein sequence counts as one entry and DNA is not shown. TCRdb, rather than the study authors, made the V and J calls. The sample table on file contains roughly 390,000 distinct CDR3 sequences. The ten most abundant clones make up approximately 11% of the sample.

The CDR3, from cysteine to phenylalanine, totals 14 residues. Only the protein is on record. The CDR1 and CDR2 encoded by the germline V gene (reference sequence) are DFQATT and SNEGSKA. What the work shows at the level of the full study, not this receptor alone: In a handful of donors, the dominant CD3+CD56+NKG2C+ clonotypes were among the top 10 CD8+ clonotypes and accounted for roughly 1.0-8% of CD8+ T cells. Those dominant clonotypes were again the most abundant among CD3+CD56-NKG2C+ cells in a handful of donors, at about 25-60.1%. It remained unclear whether the expanded NKG2C-expressing T cell clones were specific for HCMV antigens.

HCMV-specific IgG was detected in serum with a commercial ELISA kit to determine HCMV serostatus. Ficoll density gradient centrifugation was used to isolate peripheral blood mononuclear cells from blood. On this clonotype itself: No antigen is known for it.

The receptor comes from a woman between 50 and 59 years old in good health. Donor details come from another sample of the same person, matched by shared clones. Recombination joined TRBV20-1 with TRBJ2-1; TCRdb names TRBD2, which stays unverified in the absence of DNA. Sequencing used blood T cells: a sorted CD56 or NKG2C T cell subset, CD4+ or CD8+ T cells, or bulk PBMC T cells (not recorded which). The CDR3 is CSARAGGRMNEQFF.